This T cell receptor beta chain was observed in a study of OX40 agonist ivuxolimab in advanced cancers. J lost 2 bases, V lost 1 base, and 4 bases had no gene match. The germline CDR1 and CDR2 sequences are SNHLY and FYNNEI. This CDR3 comprises 15 residues. Generated by immunoSEQ multiplex PCR, the TCRdb table keeps only in-frame clones and is missing some. Found here are tens of thousands of clones, over 75% of them singletons; the top ten hold approximately 0.3%. The sample in question was CD4+ or CD8+ T cells sorted from blood, obtained in a trial of the OX40 agonist ivuxolimab. This sequence was found in an adult with an advanced solid tumor such as melanoma, head and neck, liver or kidney cancer. The rearrangement uses TRBV2 and TRBJ2-5; 7 bases are shared with TRBD1. In DNA, the CDR3 is TGTGCCAGCAGTGAAGGCGGCAGGGGGCAAGAGACCCAGTACTTC. This translates into CASSEGGRGQETQYF.